This TCR beta chain is from a study of human T cells and chemical hapten exposure (dated by TCRdb to about 2021). The study in broad terms: For sensitization, 2% DPC in acetone was applied to a 2 cm by 2 cm area of upper inner arm skin. Libraries were pooled for sequencing, and per-sample TCR yields varied mainly because of small differences in library volumes within the pool. Patch testing on the upper back used Finn chambers containing 0.01% DPC, with scoring done after 6 days according to International Contact Dermatitis Research Group standards. Throughout the roughly 24-week study period, patients were also given weekly therapeutic DPC doses on the scalp. Blood samples were taken from patients before sensitization (week 0) and at 2, 6 and about 24 weeks after DPC sensitization. Blood for TCR sequencing was provided by twenty-nine alopecia patients at one to four time points (pre-sensitization, 2, 6 and 24 weeks). The patient cohort, mostly female, included alopecia areata with under or over 50% scalp involvement, alopecia totalis and alopecia universalis. Peripheral blood TCR repertoire changes were tracked in vivo in alopecia patients during primary and secondary sensitization to the hapten diphenylcyclopropenone (DPC). Overall study outcomes, separate from this receptor: Patch test score was positively correlated with the number of PT1 expanded TCRs, with significance at thresholds 8, 16 and 32 but not at 4. Significantly more large CDR3 similarity clusters were formed by expanded TCRs than by pre-sensitization or healthy control sets, consistent with antigen-driven responses. Because all patients had alopecia, a presumed autoimmune disease, the immune response of the patients might differ from that of healthy individuals. Repeated subsampling changed both the strength of the expansion versus patch-test correlation and the threshold at which the correlation became significant. The number of TCRs above 1 in 1000 frequency did not change with DPC sensitization; there was no evidence of global repertoire structure alterations.

The time point label on this specimen signifies: patch test 2, 6 weeks after DPC sensitization. The sample's treatment or condition, from its label and the paper: therapeutic diphenylcyclopropenone sensitization with weekly scalp DPC. Blood at each patch-test visit was drawn before the patch test was applied. To be eligible, patients had to be aged 18 to 70, diagnosed with alopecia and judged suitable for DPC therapy, while pregnant patients were excluded. Unfractionated whole blood was collected in Tempus Blood RNA tubes, and total RNA was extracted from that blood. V drops 6 bases and J drops 2 bases, leaving 13 bases in between. Taken from cysteine to phenylalanine, the CDR3 has 14 residues. Only CDR3 DNA is held: 42 bases, read in frame from base 1. As encoded in the germline V gene, CDR1 is WSHSY while CDR2 is SAAADI. This clonotype was seen a handful of times. The target of this receptor is not known. No quality values exist for individual bases; no much larger clone is one base distant.

Library preparation used RACE. The reads were generated on a NextSeq 500. Library preparation attached unique molecular identifiers to individual cDNA molecules for quantitative, reproducible TCR counting. Each blood RNA sample was used to sequence both TCR alpha and TCR beta chains. Concerning the study's data processing: Samples had a median of roughly 87,000 TCRs, with a range from about 23,224 to 750,000. V, J and CDR3 annotation of the TCR reads was performed with the Decombinator software suite. For the PS versus PT1 abundance plots, all samples were subsampled to the same number of TCRs (28,000). TCRs were defined as expanded if absent before sensitization and observed at least eight times at the 2-week time point. The public reads were run again by TCRdb, first through fastp at Q25 and then through MiXCR, and only productive beta chains were kept. Identical CDR3 proteins give one entry, which carries the most common genes and DNA. It is TCRdb's table, rather than the study itself, that gives the V and J calls and clone size. The sample includes fewer than 100,000 distinct CDR3 sequences, with around 10% observed a single time. Together, the top ten hold 1.6% of the sample.

The sequence is built from TRBV10-2 and TRBJ2-5, with the D gene too uncertain to name. The sample here was whole blood, taken in connection with sensitization to the hapten diphenylcyclopropenone (DPC). The clonotype comes from a man younger than 30 with alopecia areata. Some clones in this sample may be carry-over from other donors' samples. The base sequence is TGCGCCAGCAGCAGGACGGGCGAACAAGAGACCCAGTACTTC. Its protein product is CASSRTGEQETQYF.